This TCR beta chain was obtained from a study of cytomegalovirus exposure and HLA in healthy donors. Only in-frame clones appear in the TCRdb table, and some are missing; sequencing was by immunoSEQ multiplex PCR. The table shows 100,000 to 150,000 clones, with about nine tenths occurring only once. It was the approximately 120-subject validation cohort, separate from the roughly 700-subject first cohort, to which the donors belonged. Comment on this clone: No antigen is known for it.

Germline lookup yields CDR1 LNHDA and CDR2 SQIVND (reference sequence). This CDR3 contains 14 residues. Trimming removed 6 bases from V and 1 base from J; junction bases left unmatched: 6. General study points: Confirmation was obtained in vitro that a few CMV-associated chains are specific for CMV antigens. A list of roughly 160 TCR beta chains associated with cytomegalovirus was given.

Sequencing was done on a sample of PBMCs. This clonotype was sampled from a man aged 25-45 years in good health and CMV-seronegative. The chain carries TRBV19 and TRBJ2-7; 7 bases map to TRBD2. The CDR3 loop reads CASRGAGYSYEQYF. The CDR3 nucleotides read TGTGCCAGTAGAGGAGCGGGATATTCCTACGAGCAGTACTTC.